This passage covers 11 T cell receptor beta chains from one sample sequenced in a study of cytomegalovirus exposure and HLA in healthy donors. PCR used 60 Vbeta primers and 13 Jbeta primers. Clones were read by immunoSEQ multiplex PCR, and TCRdb kept only the in-frame ones, dropping some. The sample comprises approximately 130,000 clones, about 9.1% of which are singletons, and roughly 7% rests with the top ten. Sample: PBMCs. The receptors stem from a woman in her forties in good health and CMV-seropositive.

The V and J genes are TRBV7-9 and TRBJ2-3; D possibly corresponds to TRBD1 (5 bases). The CDR3 consists of 14 residues. V shed 5 bases and J shed 2 bases, with 11 bases lying between them. Germline-derived CDR1 and CDR2 are SEHNR and FQNEAQ (reference sequence). This CDR3 is CASSQRGHTDTQYF. The CDR3, as DNA: TGTGCCAGCAGCCAAAGGGGCCACACAGATACGCAGTATTTT. Supplemented by reference TRBV7-9 and TRBJ2-3, the full variable domain reads DTGVSQNPRHKITKRGQNVTFRCDPISEHNRLYWYRQTLGQGPEFLTYFQNEAQLEKSRLLSDRFSAERPKGSFSTLEIQRTEQGDSAMYLCASSQRGHTDTQYFGPGTRLTVL.

In this sample, this clone turned up a few times. The chain recombines TRBV4-1 with TRBJ2-5; a possible D gene is TRBD2 (7 bases). The assigned J gene may be wrong: the sequence end matches TRBJ2-7 better. Germline V CDR1 and CDR2: MGHRA, YSYEKL. The CDR3 covers 17 residues. The DNA for the CDR3 is TGCGCCAGCAGCCAAGTTTTCTCCGGGGGGCAGGCCTACGAGCAGTACTTC. Translation: CASSQVFSGGQAYEQYF.

This clone was seen more than once but under ten times. This sequence joins TRBV15 and TRBJ1-1; 9 bases align to TRBD1. J lost 2 bases, V lost 0 bases, and 7 bases had no gene match. This CDR3 comprises 17 residues. Germline CDR1 and CDR2: LNHNV and YYDKDF (reference sequence). The chain's CDR3 is CATSRDRDREVNTEAFF. CDR3 coding DNA: TGTGCCACCAGCAGAGACCGGGACAGGGAGGTTAACACTGAAGCTTTCTTT. The full variable domain, its missing parts supplied by reference TRBV15 and TRBJ1-1, is DAMVIQNPRYQVTQFGKPVTLSCSQTLNHNVMYWYQQKSSQAPKLLFHYYDKDFNNEADTPDNFQSRRPNTSFCFLDIRSPGLGDTAMYLCATSRDRDREVNTEAFFGQGTRLTVV.

The gene calls are TRBV29-1 and TRBJ1-2; a weak D match, TRBD1 (6 bases). CDR1 SQVTM and CDR2 ANQGSEA come from the germline V gene. The CDR3 length is 15 residues. Trimming shortened V by 1 base and J by 7 bases, and 19 bases separated the two germline ends. The CDR3 bases are TGCAGCGTTGAAGTTCAGGGACAACAAAGGGGTGGCTACACCTTC. This encodes CSVEVQGQQRGGYTF.

The chain links TRBV5-8 to TRBJ1-4; possible D gene TRBD1, 6 bases. Trimming left V 4 bases short and J 4 bases short, with 14 bases between. The CDR3 has 15 amino acids. The germline V gene has CDR1 SGHTS and CDR2 YDEGEE. This CDR3 reads CASSGWARGNEKLFF. The DNA of the CDR3 is TGTGCCAGCAGCGGGTGGGCCAGGGGTAATGAAAAACTGTTTTTT.

This clone was detected only a few times. V usage is TRBV7-3 and J usage is TRBJ2-3; 9 positions agree with TRBD2. The CDR3 is 16 amino acids. Germline V gene sequence: CDR1 SGHTA, CDR2 FQGTGA. V shed 2 bases and J 3 bases; nucleotides not matched to a gene: 6. CDR3 sequence: CASSLRRGGATDTQYF. The CDR3, as DNA: TGTGCCAGCAGCTTACGCCGCGGGGGGGCAACAGATACGCAGTATTTT.

The chain joins TRBV15 to TRBJ2-3; D not certain. The V end was cut by 1 base, the J end by 0 bases, with 8 bases between. The CDR3 length is 15 residues. Germline-derived CDR1 and CDR2 are LNHNV and YYDKDF (reference sequence). The CDR3 is CATSRGAPSTDTQYF. CDR3 DNA: TGTGCCACCAGCAGAGGGGCCCCGAGCACAGATACGCAGTATTTT. Full variable domain (rest looked up from reference TRBV15 and TRBJ2-3): DAMVIQNPRYQVTQFGKPVTLSCSQTLNHNVMYWYQQKSSQAPKLLFHYYDKDFNNEADTPDNFQSRRPNTSFCFLDIRSPGLGDTAMYLCATSRGAPSTDTQYFGPGTRLTVL.

The chain has TRBV10-3 and TRBJ2-2, with D possibly TRBD1 on 6 matching bases. The germline V gene encodes CDR1 ENHRY and CDR2 SYGVKD. The length of the CDR3 is 16 residues. The V end was cut by 6 bases, the J end by 5 bases, with 19 bases between. CDR3 DNA sequence: TGTGCCATCAGCGAAAAACCGGGACAAATGACCGGGGAGCTGTTTTTT. Its protein product is CAISEKPGQMTGELFF.

The chain links TRBV7-2 to TRBJ1-2; 7 bases match TRBD1. V lost 5 bases, J lost 8 bases, and 8 bases stayed unmatched. The CDR3 runs 13 residues. Germline assignment: CDR1 SGHTA and CDR2 FQGNSA. This CDR3 reads CASSADRDRGYTF. Here the CDR3 DNA reads TGTGCCAGCAGCGCCGACAGGGATAGGGGCTACACCTTC.

CDR3 loop: CAISPGTGGEETQYF. Written as DNA, the CDR3 is TGTGCCATCAGCCCCGGGACAGGGGGAGAAGAGACCCAGTACTTC. The chain carries TRBV10-3 and TRBJ2-5; TRBD1 matches 11 bases. CDR3 size: 15 residues. Germline assignment: CDR1 ENHRY and CDR2 SYGVKD. The ends lost 6 bases at V and 3 bases at J; junction bases unmatched: 6.

The chain employs TRBV5-1 and TRBJ2-5; perhaps TRBD2 as D (5 bases). The V and J ends lost 4 bases and 4 bases respectively, with 11 bases between them. The germline CDR1 and CDR2 sequences are SGHRS and YFSETQ. This CDR3 has 13 amino acids. The CDR3 spells CASSLGVAETQYF. The CDR3, as DNA: TGCGCCAGCAGCCTCGGGGTTGCAGAGACCCAGTACTTC.